This T cell receptor (beta chain) emerged from a study of T cell responses to AZD1222 COVID-19 vaccine (dated by TCRdb to the early 2020s). About the full investigation: AZD1222 recipients whose second dose came at about 4 weeks and those whose second dose came at about 12 weeks were combined into one group, since spike-specific TCR depth and breadth did not differ between the two schedules. A total of 233 trial participants underwent TCR sequencing, of whom some 200 had received two doses of AZD1222 and roughly 26 had received two doses of the MenACWY control vaccine. Trial participants were enrolled by age into 18-55, 56-69 and 70-plus year subgroups, with around 150, 28 and 57 TCR-sequenced participants respectively. What the authors observed across the whole study: Most participants were white British and females outnumbered males, and the authors suggested that clonal diversity may have been underestimated. Nearly half of unique spike-specific TCRs reportedly recognized epitopes outside regions mutated in the B.1.351 and B.1.1.7 variants. The 56-69-year group was small, and its depth increase did not reach significance, likely because of low power. Because no day 14 peak-response samples were available, repertoires were characterized only after the peak T cell response. CD4 TCRs associated with the vaccine covered the entire spike protein, and the dominant responses were in regions 160-218 and 743-854. Conclusions about previously exposed vaccinees are limited, since just a handful of AZD1222 recipients were seropositive for SARS-CoV-2 at baseline. After two AZD1222 doses, spike-specific TCR breadth and depth were significantly higher than at day 0 and than in MenACWY recipients.

Note on this clone: Its antigen is currently not known. Base qualities were left out, and no much larger clone turns up one base away.

CDR1 and CDR2, per the germline V gene, are SGHNT and YENEEA. CDR3 length: 15 amino acids, cysteine to phenylalanine. This entry keeps only the CDR3 DNA: 45 bases, framed from base 1. Trimming at the junction amounts to 5 bases on V and 0 bases on J, and the germline ends lie 8 bases apart. The CDR3 regions of human TCRbeta chains were analyzed by immunosequencing. As for the original processing: Repertoire TCRs were checked for matches against a reference library of SARS-CoV-2-specific TCRs that had been generated using the MIRA antigen-specificity platform. Breadth was defined as the fraction of unique TCRs that were SARS-CoV-2-associated. Depth was defined as the fraction of total T cells that were SARS-CoV-2-associated. Each spike-specific TCR was assigned to its reactive spike region and to a CD4 or CD8 class using the MIRA data. Log10-transformed breadth and depth values were compared by one-way ANOVA with Sidak's multiple comparisons tests. This immuneACCESS table, as held by TCRdb, lists in-frame sequences with V and J called but not all clones. Of the missing ones, under half trace to an unresolved V gene in checked studies; the others have no known cause. D and trimming were read from the DNA, whereas the V and J calls and clone size are those reported in that table. Present in this sample are about 180,000 clones, 87% of which were seen just once. The ten largest account for roughly 2.5% of the sample.

Interpreted using the paper, the time point label stands for: baseline before first vaccination. Vaccinee samples came from UK trials COV001 and COV002, including a single-blind randomized controlled phase 2/3 trial of AZD1222 (ChAdOx1 nCoV-19) in healthy adults. Trial participant PBMC samples were collected at day 0 and day 28 after the second dose for TCRbeta chain sequencing. Source: peripheral blood, taken on day 0 of AZD1222 vaccination. This receptor was taken from an adult in good health. Rearrangement joined TRBV11-3 to TRBJ2-6; the D call is tentative, TRBD1 or TRBD2, as each matches 5 bases. The CDR3 reads as follows: CASSGTTSGANVLTF. The nucleotide sequence is given as TGTGCCAGCAGCGGGACGACCTCTGGGGCCAACGTCCTGACTTTC. Beyond the CDR3, the reference TRBV11-3 and TRBJ2-6 genes provide the residues; the full variable domain reads: EAGVVQSPRYKIIEKKQPVAFWCNPISGHNTLYWYLQNLGQGPELLIRYENEEAVDDSQLPKDRFSAERLKGVDSTLKIQPAELGDSAVYLCASSGTTSGANVLTFGAGSRLTVL.